Reported below is one T cell receptor beta chain. The data were taken from a study of control samples from healthy donors and cancer patients. Some clones are missing from TCRdb's copy, which holds only in-frame ones; the method was immunoSEQ multiplex PCR. The sample has 150,000 to 200,000 clones, 88% seen once. The CDR3 runs to 14 residues. The V gene's germline CDR1 is SGDLS and CDR2 YYNGEE. V trimming: 3 bases; J trimming: 0 bases; junction bases outside the gene matches: 2. What was sequenced was blood. This sequence was found in a man aged 18 to 35 in good health. The V call is TRBV9, the J call TRBJ1-1; 7 bases match TRBD1. CDR3 loop: CASSGGTVNTEAFF. DNA of the CDR3: TGTGCCAGCAGCGGGGGGACAGTGAACACTGAAGCTTTCTTT.